This entry lists 3 T cell receptor beta chains sequenced from one sample in a study of shared clonotypes between healthy human individuals. Some clones are missing from TCRdb's copy, which holds only in-frame ones; the method was immunoSEQ multiplex PCR. The table includes some 2.1 million clones, about 94% detected once. The naive CD8 population came from CD45RO-negative cells selected for CCR7, without terminally differentiated effector memory CD45RA+ cells. Sample: naive CD8+ T cells from PBMCs. These TCRs come from a man between 18 and 35 years old in good health. Some clones in this sample may be carry-over from other donors' samples.

The chain is built from TRBV21-1 and TRBJ2-7; the tabulated D call, TRBD2, remains unverified against the DNA. TRBV21-1 is a listed pseudogene. This CDR3 has 17 amino acids. The CDR3 spells CASSNKHEGLATPEQYF. CDR3 nucleotide sequence: TGTGCCAGCAGCAACAAACACGAGGGACTAGCAACACCCGAGCAGTACTTC.

V gene TRBV7-9 combines with J gene TRBJ1-2; possibly TRBD1 for D (5 bases). CDR1 and CDR2 (germline): SEHNR, FQNEAQ (reference sequence). V was shortened by 5 bases and J by 5 bases, with 15 bases between the two germline ends. The CDR3 loop spans 14 amino acids. CDR3 sequence reads: CASSVGLRGYGYTF. CDR3 DNA: TGTGCCAGCAGCGTGGGGCTTAGGGGTTATGGCTACACCTTC.

This CDR3 reads CASRDRGMGEKLFF. The CDR3 DNA follows: TGTGCCAGCAGGGACAGGGGGATGGGTGAAAAACTGTTTTTT. This sequence joins TRBV6-1 and TRBJ1-4; 10 positions agree with TRBD1. The length of the CDR3 is 14 residues. V was clipped by 6 bases and J by 7 bases; unmatched bases: 5. Germline CDR1 reads MNHNS; CDR2 reads SASEGT.